Listed below are T cell receptor beta chains from one sample, sequenced in a study of esophageal squamous cell carcinoma under preoperative chemotherapy. TCRdb itself ran the PCR reads through MiXCR, one entry per CDR3 protein. The repertoire consists of about 18,000 distinct CDR3 sequences, with approximately 44% occurring once and the leading ten covering 25% to 35%. The sample here was taken from a patient given preoperative chemotherapy. The receptors were sampled from a human donor with esophageal squamous cell carcinoma. The donor label of this sample is uncertain. Both conserved end residues are part of each CDR3.

cdr3_length j_call v_call cdr3_aa
14 TRBJ2-5 TRBV7-2 CASSLGTFQETQYF
15 TRBJ2-1 TRBV7-2 CASSFRDRPNNEQFF
13 TRBJ2-6 TRBV10-2 CATSYSGANVLYF
13 TRBJ2-2 TRBV12-3/TRBV12-4 CASSAASTGAQFF
14 TRBJ2-3 TRBV11-3 CASSSRGGTDTQYF
16 TRBJ2-3 TRBV7-3 CASSLQSGRGSDTQYF
14 TRBJ2-1 TRBV11-3 CASSRQGKSNEQFF
14 TRBJ2-2 TRBV7-2 CASSLDGSTDEQFF
17 TRBJ2-1 TRBV12-3/TRBV12-4 CASSPDRFISSYNEQFF
14 TRBJ2-5 TRBV11-2 CASSQGAGQETQYF
14 TRBJ2-4 TRBV6-1 CASSGFLDQDIQYF
15 TRBJ2-2 TRBV11-2 CASSRRTSGTGELFF
14 TRBJ2-1 TRBV12-3/TRBV12-4 CASSGTGVYNEQFF
15 TRBJ2-7 TRBV10-3 CAISGSRTKSYEQYF
20 TRBJ2-5 TRBV7-8 CASSSTSKRAGWGTKETQYF
13 TRBJ2-1 TRBV9 CASSGLLVYEQFF
15 TRBJ2-3 TRBV7-2 CASSPPGGNQDTQYF
13 NA TRBV6-1 CASFGTSGNEQFF
18 TRBJ2-7 TRBV11-3 CASSWEMGGRTNSYEQYF
14 TRBJ2-5 TRBV5-5 CASSFSSAQETQYF
16 TRBJ2-7 TRBV27 CASGGGLAGALYEQYF
13 TRBJ1-2 TRBV7-6 CASSADRGLGYTF
16 TRBJ2-7 TRBV7-8 CASSSTPGLAGDEQYF
15 TRBJ2-3 TRBV7-8 CASSLMERLTDTQYF
16 TRBJ2-1 TRBV10-1 CASSFTSGRAINEQFF
15 TRBJ2-7 TRBV20-1 CSASDSGRSSYEQYF
14 TRBJ2-4 TRBV7-2 CASNLAGAYNEQYF
16 TRBJ2-3 TRBV3-1 CASSQLMTSGPDTQYF
16 TRBJ2-1 TRBV12-3/TRBV12-4 CASSHDRDRDYNEQFF
15 TRBJ2-2 TRBV7-6 CAMSLPGVSTDEQFF
14 TRBJ1-1 TRBV27 CASNAAGINTEAFF
14 NA TRBV7-2 CASSPLEGGYEQYF
14 TRBJ2-5 TRBV12-3/TRBV12-4 CASSWDIRRETQYF
15 TRBJ2-2 TRBV12-3/TRBV12-4 CASSQGCGPYGELFF
11 TRBJ2-1 TRBV7-2 CASSLKDEQFF
16 TRBJ2-3 TRBV7-2 CASAGRGGRGTETQYF
13 TRBJ2-6 TRBV10-3 CAISSGGANAQTF
12 TRBJ2-1 TRBV7-3 CASSERAYEQFF